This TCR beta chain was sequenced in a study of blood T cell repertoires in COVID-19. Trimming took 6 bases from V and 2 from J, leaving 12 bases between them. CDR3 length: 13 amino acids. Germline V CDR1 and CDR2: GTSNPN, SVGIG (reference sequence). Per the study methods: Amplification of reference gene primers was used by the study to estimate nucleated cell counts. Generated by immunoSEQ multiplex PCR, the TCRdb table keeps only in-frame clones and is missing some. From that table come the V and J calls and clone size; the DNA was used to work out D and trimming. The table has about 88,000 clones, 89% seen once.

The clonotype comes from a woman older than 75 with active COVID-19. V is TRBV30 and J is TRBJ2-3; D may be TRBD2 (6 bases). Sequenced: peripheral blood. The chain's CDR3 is CACRGTPTDTQYF. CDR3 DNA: TGTGCCTGCCGCGGGACCCCCACAGATACGCAGTATTTT.